This record looks at one T cell receptor beta chain sequence and its context. Antigen unknown. These data originate in a study of shared clonotypes between healthy human individuals. Sequenced by immunoSEQ multiplex PCR; TCRdb stores in-frame clones only, minus some. The top ten hold about 1.5% of the sample, which has roughly 1,100,000 clones, approximately 68% seen once. Donors, healthy HIV-negative adults, lacked recent acute infections or vaccinations. The CDR3 totals 16 residues. After removal of 3 bases from V and 5 bases from J, the junction contained 7 bases not matched to a gene. Germline CDR1 ENHRY, CDR2 SYGVKD. Regarding the study as a whole: Generation probability values for non-shared clonotypes were lower than those for clonotypes shared by all four donors. Sampling was confined to blood; repertoires within tissues likely differ.

The sample was memory CD4+ T cells sorted from blood. Documented subset: CD45RA-negative fraction. This clonotype was obtained from a man younger than 35 in good health. The V gene is TRBV10-3, the J gene TRBJ2-3, with 11 bases matching TRBD2. This CDR3 is CAISDLAGGGGDTQYF. CDR3 sequence (DNA): TGTGCCATCAGTGACTTAGCGGGAGGGGGTGGAGATACGCAGTATTTT.